The rows below give T cell receptor beta chains drawn from one sample of a study of tumor-infiltrating lymphocytes in primary liver carcinoma. TCRdb re-derived calls from the multiplex PCR reads in MiXCR, one entry per CDR3 protein. The repertoire holds roughly 100,000 distinct CDR3 sequences, with roughly 80% as singletons. Sequenced: liver tumor tissue from sampling region 3. Source of these receptors: a man aged 35-49 years with primary liver carcinoma and hepatitis B virus infection. Each CDR3 is given with its conserved first and last residue. The D gene is left open where the match is weak. Only part of the rows carry a size: once, few, many, or a class if the clone is expanded.

v_gene	d_gene	abundance	j_gene	CDR3nt	CDR3aa
TRBV10-3	NA	NA	TRBJ1-5	TGTGCCATCAGAGATGACGACAACCAAAATCAACCCCAGCATTTT	CAIRDDDNQNQPQHF
TRBV29-1	TRBD2	medium-sized	TRBJ2-1	TGCAGCGTTCGGGACTATGCAAAGAATGAGCAGTTCTTC	CSVRDYAKNEQFF
TRBV28	NA	NA	TRBJ2-2	TGTGCCGCCAGGAGGGACCATAACACCGGGGAGCTGTTATTT	CAARRDHNTGELLF
TRBV5-5	NA	many	TRBJ2-5	TGTGCCAGCACCTGGGGGGGGCGCGGAGAGACCCAGTACTTC	CASTWGGRGETQYF
TRBV20-1	NA	few	TRBJ2-3	TGCAGTGCTAGACCCTGGGACCGCACAGATACGCAGTATTTT	CSARPWDRTDTQYF
TRBV4-2	TRBD2	NA	TRBJ2-3	TGTGCCAGCAGCCAAAATTTTGGGACTAGTGGCGGTACGCAATATTTT	CASSQNFGTSGGTQYF
TRBV5-6	NA	NA	TRBJ2-3	TGTGCCAGCGGCCTATTGGGTACGCAGTATTTT	CASGLLGTQYF
TRBV10-3	NA	NA	TRBJ1-1	TGTGCCAGCTGGGATTGGGACACTGAAGCTTTCTTT	CASWDWDTEAFF
TRBV4-3	NA	NA	TRBJ2-7	TGCACCAGCAGCCAAGGTCAGGTCTCCTACGAGCAATACTTC	CTSSQGQVSYEQYF
TRBV4-3	NA	NA	TRBJ2-1	TGCGCCAGTGGCCAAGATCAGGGAAGAGTCGGCCCCTACAATGAGCAGTTCTTC	CASGQDQGRVGPYNEQFF
TRBV12-3/TRBV12-4	TRBD2	once	TRBJ2-5	TGTGCCAGCAGCCAAAGCGGGACTGAGACCCAATACTTC	CASSQSGTETQYF
TRBV12-5	NA	NA	TRBJ2-7	TGTGCCGGTGAGGAGACCGGTTCCTATGAGCAGTACTTC	CAGEETGSYEQYF
TRBV6-1	TRBD2	once	TRBJ2-5	TGTGCCAGTAGAGTTCGGGGGACTAGCTCCCGAGAGACCCAGAACTTC	CASRVRGTSSRETQNF
TRBV4-1	NA	NA	TRBJ1-4	TGTGCCAGCAGCCTCTGGGGGACGGCTAGTGAAAAACTGTTTTTT	CASSLWGTASEKLFF
TRBV30	NA	NA	TRBJ1-1	TGTGCCTGGAGTACGGATAAGAGGACTGAAGCTTTCTTT	CAWSTDKRTEAFF
TRBV5-6	NA	NA	TRBJ2-3	TGTGCCAGCAGCCTATTGGTTACGCAGTATTTT	CASSLLVTQYF
TRBV4-1	TRBD1	NA	TRBJ1-1	TGCGCCAGCAGCCAAGGTGACAGGGGAAGGGACACTAGAGCTTTCTTT	CASSQGDRGRDTRAFF
TRBV7-9	TRBD2	NA	TRBJ2-1	TGTACCAGCAGTCCGACAGCCTGGGAAGCGGGGGACAATGAACAGTCCTTC	CTSSPTAWEAGDNEQSF
TRBV4-1	TRBD2	NA	TRBJ2-3	TGCGCCAGCAGCCAAGATCGGACTAGTGGGAGCACAGATGCGCAGTATTTT	CASSQDRTSGSTDAQYF
TRBV7-9	NA	many	TRBJ2-7	TGTGCCAGCAGCTTAGGAACCCCCGGGAAACCACCCTACGAGCAGTACTTC	CASSLGTPGKPPYEQYF
TRBV5-6	NA	NA	TRBJ1-1	TGTCCCAACAGCGCACGACAGTGGCGGACTGAAGCTTTCTTT	CPNSARQWRTEAFF
TRBV4-3	TRBD1	NA	TRBJ2-7	TGCGCCAGTAGCCACTCCGGGACAGGGGGCTGCGAGCAGTACTTC	CASSHSGTGGCEQYF
TRBV5-1	NA	NA	TRBJ2-5	TGCGCAAGCAGCTTCCCCGAGCGGAACCAAGAGACCCACTACTTC	CASSFPERNQETHYF
TRBV6-4	NA	once	TRBJ2-3	TGTGCCAGCAGTGTGGGAGGCACAGATACGCAGTATTTT	CASSVGGTDTQYF
TRBV11-3	NA	NA	TRBJ2-1	TGTCCAAGCATCTTAAATGCCAATGAGCAGTTCTTC	CPSILNANEQFF
TRBV6-2/TRBV6-3	NA	NA	TRBJ2-1	TGTGCCGGCAAAAGACTACAGGAGGGCTACGTGCAGTTCTTC	CAGKRLQEGYVQFF
TRBV29-1	NA	NA	TRBJ2-3	TGCAGTGTTATGGGGCCCGGGACAAGCTTTGATAGAGACACGCAGTATTTT	CSVMGPGTSFDRDTQYF
TRBV28	TRBD2	NA	TRBJ2-7	TGTGCCAGCAGTTCGCTCCGGGGGGTTCTCTCCTACGAGCAATACTTC	CASSSLRGVLSYEQYF
TRBV29-1	TRBD2	NA	TRBJ2-1	TGCAGCATTCAGCGGGAGGGTGAACAATTCTTC	CSIQREGEQFF
TRBV10-2	NA	NA	TRBJ2-5	TGCGCCAGTAGTGGTAGTTCCGGGCAAGAGACCCAGTACTTC	CASSGSSGQETQYF
TRBV11-3	NA	once	TRBJ2-1	TGTGCAAGCAGCTTAAATGCCAATGGGCACTTCTTC	CASSLNANGHFF
TRBV29-1	NA	NA	TRBJ1-2	TGCAGCATCGGGGGCAGGGAAAACTATAGCTACACCTTC	CSIGGRENYSYTF
TRBV11-2	NA	NA	TRBJ2-7	TGTGCCAGCAGCCTAGATGGAGTTGCCTACGAGTTGTACTTC	CASSLDGVAYELYF
TRBV11-1	NA	NA	TRBJ2-2	TGTACCAGCAGCTTTTGGGACACCGGGGAGTTGTATTTT	CTSSFWDTGELYF
TRBV6-1	NA	many	TRBJ1-6	TGTGCCAGCAGTGAAGTCCAGGGAAATAATTCACCCCTCCACTTT	CASSEVQGNNSPLHF
TRBV11-1	NA	NA	TRBJ2-3	TGTACCAGCAGTCCCGGGCCAAGCACTGATATGCAGTATTTT	CTSSPGPSTDMQYF
TRBV11-2	TRBD2	NA	TRBJ2-4	TGTGCCAGCAGCTTAGATACTAGCGGGGTTGCCGAGAACATTCGGTACTTC	CASSLDTSGVAENIRYF
TRBV12-3/TRBV12-4	NA	NA	TRBJ2-4	TGTGCCAGCAGTTTAGACGGTATGGGGGCCAAAGACATTCAGTATTTC	CASSLDGMGAKDIQYF
TRBV29-1	TRBD2	NA	TRBJ2-5	TGCAGCGTTTCCTTACTAGCGAGAAGGGGAGGGACCCAGCACTTC	CSVSLLARRGGTQHF
TRBV19	NA	NA	TRBJ1-1	TGTGCCAGTAGTATCAGGTGGGGTGAAGCTTTGTTT	CASSIRWGEALF
TRBV11-2	TRBD2	NA	TRBJ2-3	TGTGTCAGCAACTTAGATCCGGGGGAGACTAGCACAGATACACAGTATTTT	CVSNLDPGETSTDTQYF
TRBV6-1	NA	NA	TRBJ2-3	TGTGCCAGCAAGTCACAGAACGGGGGCACAGATACGCAGTATTTT	CASKSQNGGTDTQYF
TRBV6-6	NA	NA	TRBJ1-6	TGTGCCAGCAGTTTATCAGAGGGGAGACTAGGTTCACACCTCCACTTT	CASSLSEGRLGSHLHF
TRBV10-2	NA	NA	TRBJ1-1	TGCGCCAGCATCCAGGATTGGGGGACAGCTTTCTTT	CASIQDWGTAFF
TRBV29-1	TRBD2	NA	TRBJ2-1	TGCAGCGTTGAGAGTAGCGGGTATTCCACCTACAGTGAGCAGTTCTTC	CSVESSGYSTYSEQFF
TRBV6-1	NA	NA	TRBJ1-3	TGTGCCTGCAGTGAATCCTCGACAAACCCAGACACCATATATTTT	CACSESSTNPDTIYF
TRBV3-1	NA	few	TRBJ1-2	TGTGCCAGCAGCAACAAGGAAGCTAACTATGGCTACACCTTC	CASSNKEANYGYTF
TRBV6-1	NA	NA	TRBJ1-2	TGTGTTAGCAGTGAAGATGGGGGATATGGTTACACCTTC	CVSSEDGGYGYTF
TRBV6-5	NA	once	TRBJ2-4	TGTGCCAGCTGTTACAGGACCAAAAACATTCAGTACTTC	CASCYRTKNIQYF
TRBV6-2/TRBV6-3	NA	NA	TRBJ2-1	TGTGCCAATAGTTACAGGAGCGCTGAGCAGTTCTTC	CANSYRSAEQFF
TRBV29-1	TRBD2	NA	TRBJ2-2	TGCAGCATTGGAACTAGCGCGACGAACACTGGGGAGCTGTTTTTT	CSIGTSATNTGELFF
TRBV6-1	NA	NA	TRBJ2-6	TGTGCCAGCGGTCCCCGAGAGGCTGGGGCCAACGTCCTGACTTTC	CASGPREAGANVLTF
TRBV12-3/TRBV12-4	NA	NA	TRBJ2-7	TGTGCCTACAGTTCCCGGACAGCCCACTCCTACAAGCAGTACTTC	CAYSSRTAHSYKQYF
TRBV7-3	NA	NA	TRBJ1-5	TGTCCCAGCAGCTCAACAGGGATAAGCAATCAGCCCCAGCATTTT	CPSSSTGISNQPQHF
TRBV20-1	TRBD1	NA	TRBJ1-4	TGCAGTGCTAGAGATGGAGGCAGGGGGGGGGAAAAACTGTTCTTT	CSARDGGRGGEKLFF
TRBV20-1	NA	NA	TRBJ1-1	TGCAGTGCTAGACAGAGCATGAACACTGAAGCTTTCTTT	CSARQSMNTEAFF
TRBV6-2/TRBV6-3	NA	NA	TRBJ2-5	TGTACCAGGAGTTCACGGACAGTTATGGAGACCCAGTACTTC	CTRSSRTVMETQYF
TRBV5-4	NA	NA	TRBJ2-1	TGTGTCAGCAGCTTGGGAAGCGGGTCAGGGGGCTACAATGAGCAGTTCTTC	CVSSLGSGSGGYNEQFF
TRBV11-3	NA	NA	TRBJ1-1	TGTGCAAGCAGCTTAGCAAGGCGGTCTCAAGCTATCTTT	CASSLARRSQAIF